This is a list of T cell receptor beta chains from one sample in a study of cytomegalovirus exposure and HLA in healthy donors. Profiling relied on immunoSEQ multiplex PCR, and the TCRdb table lists in-frame clones only, not all of them. The data contain more than 140,000 clones, over 60% of them singletons. Input material: PBMCs. The origin of the receptors is a woman under 40 in good health and CMV-seropositive. Both conserved end residues are part of each CDR3. Each record gives: D gene, J gene, V gene, clone size, CDR3 DNA, CDR3 protein. The D gene is left open where the match is weak. The listing skips clone size in some rows; elsewhere it reads once, few, many or a size class.

d_call: TRBD1
j_call: TRBJ2-3
v_call: TRBV7-6
clone_size: NA
cdr3_nt: TGTGCCAGCAGCGGTACAGGGGGCGCAACAGATACGCAGTATTTT
cdr3_aa: CASSGTGGATDTQYF

d_call: TRBD1
j_call: TRBJ2-5
v_call: TRBV7-6
clone_size: NA
cdr3_nt: TGTGCCAGCAGCCCTGGACAGGGGGCCATGCAGACCCAGTACTTC
cdr3_aa: CASSPGQGAMQTQYF

d_call: TRBD1
j_call: TRBJ2-3
v_call: TRBV28
clone_size: NA
cdr3_nt: TGTGCCAGCAGGGGACAGGTCGGGACCTGGGATACGCAGTATTTT
cdr3_aa: CASRGQVGTWDTQYF

d_call: TRBD2
j_call: TRBJ2-3
v_call: TRBV9
clone_size: NA
cdr3_nt: TGTGCCAGCAGCGTAGCCAGCGGGAGGGGAGATACGCAGTATTTT
cdr3_aa: CASSVASGRGDTQYF

d_call: TRBD1
j_call: TRBJ2-7
v_call: TRBV2
clone_size: NA
cdr3_nt: TGTGCCAGCAAACAGACAGGGCACGAGCAGTACTTC
cdr3_aa: CASKQTGHEQYF

d_call: TRBD2
j_call: TRBJ2-7
v_call: TRBV7-9
clone_size: NA
cdr3_nt: TGTGCCAGCAGCCCCCAACTAGCGGGGGTGTCCTACGAGCAGTACTTC
cdr3_aa: CASSPQLAGVSYEQYF

d_call: TRBD2
j_call: TRBJ2-1
v_call: TRBV7-2
clone_size: NA
cdr3_nt: TGTGCCAGCAGCTCCCTGGCTAGCGGGGCTCACTACAATGAGCAGTTCTTC
cdr3_aa: CASSSLASGAHYNEQFF

d_call: NA
j_call: TRBJ1-1
v_call: TRBV10-3
clone_size: NA
cdr3_nt: TGTGCCATCAGTGAATGGGAGGGGACGAGGGCTGAAGCTTTCTTT
cdr3_aa: CAISEWEGTRAEAFF

d_call: NA
j_call: TRBJ1-2
v_call: TRBV6-1
clone_size: NA
cdr3_nt: TGTGCCAATTCGGAGGGTAGGTCGTATGGCTACACCTTC
cdr3_aa: CANSEGRSYGYTF

d_call: NA
j_call: TRBJ2-5
v_call: TRBV2
clone_size: NA
cdr3_nt: TGTGCCAGCAGCGCAAACGGGAGCGGTCAAGAGACCCAGTACTTC
cdr3_aa: CASSANGSGQETQYF

d_call: TRBD1
j_call: TRBJ1-2
v_call: TRBV5-1
clone_size: once
cdr3_nt: TGCGCCAGCAGCTCGACGACAGGGCAGGGGGATGGCTACACCTTC
cdr3_aa: CASSSTTGQGDGYTF

d_call: TRBD2
j_call: TRBJ2-7
v_call: TRBV10-3
clone_size: NA
cdr3_nt: TGTGCCATCAGTGTAAGCGGGGCCGAGCAGTACTTC
cdr3_aa: CAISVSGAEQYF

d_call: TRBD1
j_call: TRBJ1-2
v_call: TRBV19
clone_size: few
cdr3_nt: TGTGCCAGTAGCCGCGGACAGGGGGTACTTAACTATGGCTACACCTTC
cdr3_aa: CASSRGQGVLNYGYTF

d_call: TRBD1
j_call: TRBJ2-7
v_call: TRBV2
clone_size: NA
cdr3_nt: TGTGCCAGCAGTCGGACAGGGGACGAGCAGTACTTC
cdr3_aa: CASSRTGDEQYF

d_call: TRBD2
j_call: TRBJ2-1
v_call: TRBV28
clone_size: NA
cdr3_nt: TGTGCCAGTAGGGGAGCGGGGGGGAGCAATGAGCAGTTCTTC
cdr3_aa: CASRGAGGSNEQFF

d_call: NA
j_call: TRBJ1-2
v_call: TRBV10-3
clone_size: NA
cdr3_nt: TGTGCCATCAGTGGGGGGACTTATGGCTACACCTTC
cdr3_aa: CAISGGTYGYTF

d_call: NA
j_call: TRBJ1-2
v_call: TRBV7-3
clone_size: few
cdr3_nt: TGTGCCAGCAGCCCATACCGGGTACTTAACTATGGCTACACCTTC
cdr3_aa: CASSPYRVLNYGYTF

d_call: NA
j_call: TRBJ2-1
v_call: TRBV27
clone_size: NA
cdr3_nt: TGTGCCAGCAGGTTGGGGGCGGCCTACAATGAGCAGTTCTTC
cdr3_aa: CASRLGAAYNEQFF

d_call: TRBD1
j_call: TRBJ1-6
v_call: TRBV12-5
clone_size: NA
cdr3_nt: TGTGCTAGTGAACCCCAGGGGGCGCAGGGTGGTTCACCCCTCCACTTT
cdr3_aa: CASEPQGAQGGSPLHF

d_call: NA
j_call: TRBJ2-1
v_call: TRBV25-1
clone_size: NA
cdr3_nt: TGTGCCAGCAGTGCCGCCAGGGGATCCTACAATGAGCAGTTCTTC
cdr3_aa: CASSAARGSYNEQFF

d_call: TRBD2
j_call: TRBJ2-3
v_call: TRBV30
clone_size: NA
cdr3_nt: TGTGCCTCAGATAAATCGGGACTAGCGGACCCCACAGATACGCAGTATTTT
cdr3_aa: CASDKSGLADPTDTQYF

d_call: TRBD2
j_call: TRBJ2-7
v_call: TRBV5-1
clone_size: few
cdr3_nt: TGCGCCAGCGGACTAGCGGGGACCTACGAGCAGTACTTC
cdr3_aa: CASGLAGTYEQYF

d_call: NA
j_call: TRBJ2-6
v_call: TRBV7-9
clone_size: few
cdr3_nt: TGTGCCAGCAGCTTACAGGGGACTGGGGCCAACGTCCTGACTTTC
cdr3_aa: CASSLQGTGANVLTF

d_call: NA
j_call: TRBJ1-5
v_call: TRBV19
clone_size: once
cdr3_nt: TGTGCCAGTAGCCCTTTCAGCGGGGGTCATCAGCCCCAGCATTTT
cdr3_aa: CASSPFSGGHQPQHF

d_call: TRBD1
j_call: TRBJ1-2
v_call: TRBV28
clone_size: few
cdr3_nt: TGTGCCAGCAGGGGACAGAACAACTATGGCTACACCTTC
cdr3_aa: CASRGQNNYGYTF

d_call: NA
j_call: TRBJ2-3
v_call: TRBV9
clone_size: NA
cdr3_nt: TGTGCCAGCAGCCTTCGGGGAATCACAGATACGCAGTATTTT
cdr3_aa: CASSLRGITDTQYF

d_call: NA
j_call: TRBJ1-5
v_call: TRBV15
clone_size: NA
cdr3_nt: TGTGCCACCAGCAGAGATTCGGGCAGGGTTAATCAGCCCCAGCATTTT
cdr3_aa: CATSRDSGRVNQPQHF

d_call: TRBD1
j_call: TRBJ2-3
v_call: TRBV7-9
clone_size: NA
cdr3_nt: TGTGCCAGCAGCTTAGGATCGAGACAGGGCGCAACCACAGATACGCAGTATTTT
cdr3_aa: CASSLGSRQGATTDTQYF

d_call: TRBD2
j_call: TRBJ2-7
v_call: TRBV5-5
clone_size: NA
cdr3_nt: TGTGCCAGCAGCTTGTTCGTTTTGGTAGCGGGAGCCTCAGCCTACGAGCAGTACTTC
cdr3_aa: CASSLFVLVAGASAYEQYF

d_call: TRBD1
j_call: TRBJ1-2
v_call: TRBV6-1
clone_size: NA
cdr3_nt: TGTGCCAGCAGTGACGGACAGGGGGGCCCGTTTAACTATGGCTACACCTTC
cdr3_aa: CASSDGQGGPFNYGYTF

d_call: TRBD1
j_call: TRBJ2-7
v_call: TRBV6-4
clone_size: NA
cdr3_nt: TGTGCCAGGACAGGGGGTCCGTACTTC
cdr3_aa: CARTGGPYF

d_call: TRBD1
j_call: TRBJ2-1
v_call: TRBV5-1
clone_size: NA
cdr3_nt: TGCGCCAGCAGCTTGTTGGAGGGACAGGGGGCGAATGAGCAGTTCTTC
cdr3_aa: CASSLLEGQGANEQFF

d_call: NA
j_call: TRBJ1-3
v_call: TRBV11-2
clone_size: NA
cdr3_nt: TGTGCCAGCAGCCCTCAAGGTCGCGGTGGAAACACCATATATTTT
cdr3_aa: CASSPQGRGGNTIYF

d_call: NA
j_call: TRBJ2-5
v_call: TRBV14
clone_size: NA
cdr3_nt: TGTGCCAGCAGCCAAAACAGGGGAGGCGAGACCCAGTACTTC
cdr3_aa: CASSQNRGGETQYF

d_call: TRBD2
j_call: TRBJ2-1
v_call: TRBV10-3
clone_size: few
cdr3_nt: TGTGCCACACTAGCGAGCAATGAGCAGTTCTTC
cdr3_aa: CATLASNEQFF

d_call: NA
j_call: TRBJ1-2
v_call: TRBV28
clone_size: NA
cdr3_nt: TGTGCCAGCAGTACAAGCAGGAGCGGCTATGGCTACACCTTC
cdr3_aa: CASSTSRSGYGYTF

d_call: TRBD1
j_call: TRBJ1-2
v_call: TRBV7-9
clone_size: few
cdr3_nt: TGTGCCAGCAGCTTCCAGGACAGGGAAGGCTACACCTTC
cdr3_aa: CASSFQDREGYTF

d_call: NA
j_call: TRBJ2-7
v_call: TRBV29-1
clone_size: few
cdr3_nt: TGCAGCGTTGTAGTCGGCGGGATCTACGAGCAGTACTTC
cdr3_aa: CSVVVGGIYEQYF

d_call: TRBD1
j_call: TRBJ2-2
v_call: TRBV7-3
clone_size: NA
cdr3_nt: TGTGCCAGCAGCTTTGGGTTTGAGATAGGACAGGGGGCTCGAACCGGGGAGCTGTTTTTT
cdr3_aa: CASSFGFEIGQGARTGELFF

d_call: NA
j_call: TRBJ1-3
v_call: TRBV21-1
clone_size: NA
cdr3_nt: TGTGCCAGCAGCAATTCACCCGGACACCGCCTAAACACCATATATTTT
cdr3_aa: CASSNSPGHRLNTIYF

d_call: NA
j_call: TRBJ2-6
v_call: TRBV7-7
clone_size: NA
cdr3_nt: TGTGCCAGCAGCTTAGGGAGCTCTGGGGCCAACGTCCTGACTTTC
cdr3_aa: CASSLGSSGANVLTF

d_call: TRBD2
j_call: TRBJ2-7
v_call: TRBV4-1
clone_size: few
cdr3_nt: TGCGCCAGCAGTCTACTAGCGGGAGGGCCCTACGAGCAGTACTTC
cdr3_aa: CASSLLAGGPYEQYF

d_call: NA
j_call: TRBJ1-1
v_call: TRBV7-8
clone_size: NA
cdr3_nt: TGTGCCAGCAGCTTAGTCAGGTCCAGAGTTGTGAACACTGAAGCTTTCTTT
cdr3_aa: CASSLVRSRVVNTEAFF

d_call: NA
j_call: TRBJ2-6
v_call: TRBV11-2
clone_size: few
cdr3_nt: TGTGCCAGCAGCTTAGTTAGCAGCCCTTCGGGGGCCAACGTCCTGACTTTC
cdr3_aa: CASSLVSSPSGANVLTF

d_call: TRBD1
j_call: TRBJ1-2
v_call: TRBV7-9
clone_size: NA
cdr3_nt: TGTGCCAGCAGCTTAAGCAGGGGGGATGGCTACACCTTC
cdr3_aa: CASSLSRGDGYTF

d_call: NA
j_call: TRBJ2-3
v_call: TRBV5-4
clone_size: few
cdr3_nt: TGTGCCAGCAGTTCCCCCGCGACAGATACGCAGTATTTT
cdr3_aa: CASSSPATDTQYF

d_call: NA
j_call: TRBJ2-5
v_call: TRBV20-1
clone_size: NA
cdr3_nt: TGCAGTGCTAGGGTCACCGGGACCCAGTACTTC
cdr3_aa: CSARVTGTQYF

d_call: NA
j_call: TRBJ2-3
v_call: TRBV18
clone_size: NA
cdr3_nt: TGTGCCAGCTCACCCACAGCTAGCACAGATACGCAGTATTTT
cdr3_aa: CASSPTASTDTQYF

d_call: NA
j_call: TRBJ2-3
v_call: TRBV7-3
clone_size: few
cdr3_nt: TGTGCCAGCAGCTCTCAAGGGGAAGATACGCAGTATTTT
cdr3_aa: CASSSQGEDTQYF

d_call: NA
j_call: TRBJ1-3
v_call: TRBV14
clone_size: few
cdr3_nt: TGTGCCAGCAGCTACTCCCAATCTGGAAACACCATATATTTT
cdr3_aa: CASSYSQSGNTIYF